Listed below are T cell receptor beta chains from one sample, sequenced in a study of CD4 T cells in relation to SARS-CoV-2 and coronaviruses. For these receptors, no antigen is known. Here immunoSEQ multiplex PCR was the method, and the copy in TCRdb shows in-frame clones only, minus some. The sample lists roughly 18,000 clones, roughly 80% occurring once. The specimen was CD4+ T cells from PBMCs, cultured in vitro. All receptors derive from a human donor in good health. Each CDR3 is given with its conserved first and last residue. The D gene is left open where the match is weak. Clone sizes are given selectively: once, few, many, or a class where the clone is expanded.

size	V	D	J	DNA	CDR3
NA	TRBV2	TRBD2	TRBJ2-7	TGTGCCAGCAGTGTCCGGGAGGGCCTGTACGAGCAGTACTTC	CASSVREGLYEQYF
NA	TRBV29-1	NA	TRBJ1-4	TGCAGCGCCTCCCCGGGCGTCAGGAACGAAAAACTGTTTTTT	CSASPGVRNEKLFF
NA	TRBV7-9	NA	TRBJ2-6	TGTGCCAGCAGCGCTAGTGGGGGAGGTGGGGCCAACGTCCTGACTTTC	CASSASGGGGANVLTF
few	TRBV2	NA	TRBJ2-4	TGTGCCAGCAGTGAACCTGGGAATAGAGCCAAAAACATTCAGTACTTC	CASSEPGNRAKNIQYF
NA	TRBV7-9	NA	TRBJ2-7	TGTGCCAGCAGCCCCAGAGGGGGGGAAAACTACGAGCAGTACTTC	CASSPRGGENYEQYF
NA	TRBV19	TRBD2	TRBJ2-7	TGTGCCAGTAGGAGAAACTTCGAAGCGGGAGGGCCCTACGAGCAGTACTTC	CASRRNFEAGGPYEQYF
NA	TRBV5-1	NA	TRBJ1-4	TGCGCCAGCAGCTTGGCGGGGAAAACTAATGAAAAACTGTTTTTT	CASSLAGKTNEKLFF
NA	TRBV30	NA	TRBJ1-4	TGTGCCTGGAGTCCGGGGATCGAAAAACTGTTTTTT	CAWSPGIEKLFF
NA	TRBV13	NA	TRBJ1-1	TGTGCCAGTACCCGTCCAACGGTGAACACTGAAGCTTTCTTT	CASTRPTVNTEAFF
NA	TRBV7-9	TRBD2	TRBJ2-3	TGTGCCAGCAGCTTAGGGGTACTAGCGGGAGGATCCACAGATACGCAGTATTTT	CASSLGVLAGGSTDTQYF
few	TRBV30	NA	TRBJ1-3	TGTGCCTGGGGTGGACAGATCAACTCTGGAAACACCATATATTTT	CAWGGQINSGNTIYF
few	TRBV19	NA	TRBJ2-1	TGTGCCAGTAGTATAGTGGGTAACAATGAGCAGTTCTTC	CASSIVGNNEQFF
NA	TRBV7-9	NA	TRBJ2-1	TGTGCCAGCAGCTTAGATACTGAGCAGTTCTTC	CASSLDTEQFF
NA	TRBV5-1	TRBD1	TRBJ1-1	TGCGCCAGCAGCTTGGATCCGGACAGGCGAACTGAAGCTTTCTTT	CASSLDPDRRTEAFF
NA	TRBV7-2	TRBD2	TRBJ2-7	TGTGCCAGCACCCTACTAGCGGGAGGGACCCGTTACGAGCAGTACTTC	CASTLLAGGTRYEQYF
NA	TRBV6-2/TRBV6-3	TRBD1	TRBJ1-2	TGTGCCAGCAGTTCCCGGGGGACAGGGGTTGATGGCTACACCTTC	CASSSRGTGVDGYTF
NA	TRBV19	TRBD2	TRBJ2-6	TGTGCCAGTAGAAATCCGGCTAGCGGGAACTCTGGGGCCAACGTCCTGACTTTC	CASRNPASGNSGANVLTF
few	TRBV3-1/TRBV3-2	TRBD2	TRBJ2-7	TGTGCCAGCAGCCAAACGGGACTAGCGGGAGAGCAGTACTTC	CASSQTGLAGEQYF
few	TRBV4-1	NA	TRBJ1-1	TGCGCCAGCAGGGATACACAGGGATCCTACACTGAAGCTTTCTTT	CASRDTQGSYTEAFF
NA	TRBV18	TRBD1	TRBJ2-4	TGTGCCAGCTCAACCGGGACAGGGGGTACTGGGGACATTCAGTACTTC	CASSTGTGGTGDIQYF
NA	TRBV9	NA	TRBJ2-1	TGTGCCAGCAGCCCACAGGGACTACGAAAGGGTGAGCAGTTCTTC	CASSPQGLRKGEQFF
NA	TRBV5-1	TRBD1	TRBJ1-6	TGCGCCAGCAGCCCTCGCCTGACAGGGGTAGGATCACCCCTCCACTTT	CASSPRLTGVGSPLHF
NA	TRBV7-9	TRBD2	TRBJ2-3	TGTGCCAGCAGCCTAATAGCGGGAGGCACAGATACGCAGTATTTT	CASSLIAGGTDTQYF
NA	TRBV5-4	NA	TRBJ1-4	TGTGCCAGCAGCTTAAAACAGGGTGGGATTGAAAAACTGTTTTTT	CASSLKQGGIEKLFF
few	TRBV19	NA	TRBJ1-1	TGTGCCAGTAGTATAGATCGAGTAAACACTGAAGCTTTCTTT	CASSIDRVNTEAFF
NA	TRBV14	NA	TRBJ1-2	TGTGCCAGCAGCCAAGATAACGGACGTTATGGCTACACCTTC	CASSQDNGRYGYTF
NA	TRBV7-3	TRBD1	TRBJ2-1	TGTGCCAGCAGGCCCCGGGACAGAGATTACAATGAGCAGTTCTTC	CASRPRDRDYNEQFF
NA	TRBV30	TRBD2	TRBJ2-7	TGTGCCTGGAGTGTTGGGACTAGCGGGACCCACGAGCAGTACTTC	CAWSVGTSGTHEQYF
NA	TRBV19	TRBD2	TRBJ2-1	TGTGCCAGTAGTACTCCGGGACTAGCCGACAATGAGCAGTTCTTC	CASSTPGLADNEQFF
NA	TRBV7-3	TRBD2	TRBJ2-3	TGTGCCAGCAGCTTAGGCTATGGCGGGAGAGGGACAGATACGCAGTATTTT	CASSLGYGGRGTDTQYF
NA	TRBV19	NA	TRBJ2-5	TGTGCCAGTAGTATCTTAGACTACCCGAAGACCCAGTACTTC	CASSILDYPKTQYF
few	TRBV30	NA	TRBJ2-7	TGTGCCTGGAGTGCCCAGACCTACGAGCAGTACTTC	CAWSAQTYEQYF
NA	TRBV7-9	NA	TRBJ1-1	TGTGCCAGCAGCTTAGAATTGATCGGGGGCGCTGCTTTCTTT	CASSLELIGGAAFF
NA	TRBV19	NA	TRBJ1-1	TGTGCCAGTAGTTCCCCAATGACTGAAGCTTTCTTT	CASSSPMTEAFF